This T cell receptor beta chain was identified in a study of blood T cell repertoires in COVID-19. TCRdb keeps only in-frame clones here, not all; method: immunoSEQ multiplex PCR. The repertoire holds about 390,000 clones, with 87% as singletons. Germline lookup yields CDR1 MDHEN and CDR2 SYDVKM. This CDR3 contains 17 residues. The ends were cut back, 10 bases at V and 7 bases at J, with 26 bases in the middle. Participants were aged roughly 18 to 90 years, lived in under 25 US areas, and enrolled virtually. Cohort assignment relied on participant-reported clinical history. The source material was PBMCs or T cells enriched from blood (not recorded which). This chain links TRBV28 with TRBJ1-6; D perhaps matches TRBD1 (5 bases). The sequence came from a woman aged 50 to 60 who had recovered from COVID-19. CDR3 in amino acids: CATSTPFGGELNSPLHF. In DNA, the CDR3 is TGTGCCACCTCTACCCCGTTTGGAGGGGAGTTGAATTCACCCCTCCACTTT.